Listed below are T cell receptor beta chains from one sample, sequenced in a study of shared clonotypes between healthy human individuals. TCRdb's table, derived via immunoSEQ multiplex PCR, lists solely in-frame clones and lacks some. The sample has 500,000 to 650,000 clones; around three quarters are singletons. Material: PBMCs. Receptors originate from a woman aged 40 to 50 in good health. Some clones in this sample may be carry-over from other donors' samples. Each CDR3 is given with its conserved first and last residue. The D gene is left open where the match is weak. Some rows mark clone size as missing; the rest say once, few, many or name a class of expanded clone.

j_call: TRBJ2-7; v_call: TRBV7-2; clone_size: .; d_call: TRBD2; cdr3_aa: CASSPAGGPREQYF; cdr3_nt: TGTGCCAGCAGCCCAGCGGGAGGGCCGCGGGAGCAGTACTTC
j_call: TRBJ2-1; v_call: TRBV6-4; clone_size: few; d_call: .; cdr3_aa: CASSDDRSSYNEQFF; cdr3_nt: TGTGCCAGCAGTGACGACAGAAGCTCCTACAATGAGCAGTTCTTC
j_call: TRBJ2-5; v_call: TRBV27; clone_size: .; d_call: TRBD2; cdr3_aa: CASSRTSGRETQYF; cdr3_nt: TGTGCCAGCAGTCGGACTAGCGGGAGGGAGACCCAGTACTTC
j_call: TRBJ1-3; v_call: TRBV9; clone_size: .; d_call: .; cdr3_aa: CASISEQDLTIYF; cdr3_nt: TGTGCCAGCATATCCGAACAGGATCTCACCATATATTTT
j_call: TRBJ2-7; v_call: TRBV5-1; clone_size: .; d_call: .; cdr3_aa: CASQGGASGTGGYEQYF; cdr3_nt: TGCGCCAGCCAAGGGGGGGCTAGCGGAACCGGTGGGTACGAGCAGTACTTC
j_call: TRBJ2-7; v_call: TRBV2; clone_size: .; d_call: .; cdr3_aa: CASKGGGSAGGLEQYF; cdr3_nt: TGTGCCAGCAAGGGGGGCGGATCAGCTGGGGGGCTCGAGCAGTACTTC
j_call: TRBJ1-5; v_call: TRBV5-6; clone_size: many; d_call: .; cdr3_aa: CASSLSNQPQHF; cdr3_nt: TGTGCCAGCAGCTTGAGCAATCAGCCCCAGCATTTT
j_call: TRBJ1-4; v_call: TRBV6-5; clone_size: .; d_call: .; cdr3_aa: CASSFGEKLFF; cdr3_nt: TGTGCCAGCAGCTTCGGTGAAAAACTGTTTTTT
j_call: TRBJ2-7; v_call: TRBV30; clone_size: .; d_call: .; cdr3_aa: CAWSVDRYYYEQYF; cdr3_nt: TGTGCCTGGAGTGTGGACCGGTATTACTACGAGCAGTACTTC
j_call: TRBJ1-4; v_call: TRBV4-1; clone_size: .; d_call: .; cdr3_aa: CASSPRDTDEKLFF; cdr3_nt: TGCGCCAGCAGCCCCCGGGACACTGATGAAAAACTGTTTTTT
j_call: TRBJ2-1; v_call: TRBV10-3; clone_size: .; d_call: TRBD2; cdr3_aa: CAISESGGRARSDNEQFF; cdr3_nt: TGTGCCATCAGTGAGTCGGGCGGGAGGGCCAGGTCTGACAATGAGCAGTTCTTC
j_call: TRBJ1-4; v_call: TRBV29-1; clone_size: .; d_call: .; cdr3_aa: CSVDSGTF; cdr3_nt: TGCAGCGTTGATAGTGGAACTTTT
j_call: TRBJ2-7; v_call: TRBV7-9; clone_size: .; d_call: TRBD1; cdr3_aa: CASSLGWSGGRYF; cdr3_nt: TGTGCCAGCAGCTTAGGCTGGTCAGGGGGCCGGTACTTC
j_call: TRBJ2-7; v_call: TRBV19; clone_size: .; d_call: .; cdr3_aa: CASSIEGYSYEQYF; cdr3_nt: TGTGCCAGTAGTATAGAGGGCTACTCCTACGAGCAGTACTTC
j_call: TRBJ1-1; v_call: TRBV5-1; clone_size: .; d_call: .; cdr3_aa: CASSLETGTEAFF; cdr3_nt: TGCGCCAGCAGCTTGGAAACGGGCACTGAAGCTTTCTTT
j_call: TRBJ2-1; v_call: TRBV28; clone_size: .; d_call: TRBD1; cdr3_aa: CASSPLGTGNYNEQFF; cdr3_nt: TGTGCCAGCAGTCCGCTGGGGACAGGAAACTACAATGAGCAGTTCTTC
j_call: TRBJ2-3; v_call: TRBV5-1; clone_size: many; d_call: .; cdr3_aa: CASSLGVRGTDTQYF; cdr3_nt: TGCGCCAGCAGTCTAGGTGTTAGGGGGACAGATACGCAGTATTTT
j_call: TRBJ2-2; v_call: TRBV29-1; clone_size: .; d_call: .; cdr3_aa: CSVEKGTGELFF; cdr3_nt: TGCAGCGTTGAAAAAGGGACCGGGGAGCTGTTTTTT
j_call: TRBJ2-1; v_call: TRBV13; clone_size: .; d_call: .; cdr3_aa: CASSLNLHEQFF; cdr3_nt: TGTGCCAGCAGCTTAAACCTCCATGAGCAGTTCTTC
j_call: TRBJ2-5; v_call: TRBV29-1; clone_size: .; d_call: .; cdr3_aa: CSVGVNQETQYF; cdr3_nt: TGCAGCGTTGGGGTAAACCAAGAGACCCAGTACTTC
j_call: TRBJ2-1; v_call: TRBV5-1; clone_size: .; d_call: .; cdr3_aa: CASSLAYRSAIDEQFF; cdr3_nt: TGCGCCAGCAGCTTGGCCTACAGGTCCGCCATAGATGAGCAGTTCTTC
j_call: TRBJ2-7; v_call: TRBV28; clone_size: .; d_call: .; cdr3_aa: CASSLEYLVEQYF; cdr3_nt: TGTGCCAGCAGTTTAGAGTATCTCGTCGAGCAGTACTTC
j_call: TRBJ2-5; v_call: TRBV18; clone_size: few; d_call: .; cdr3_aa: CASSPGQRETQYF; cdr3_nt: TGTGCCAGCTCACCGGGACAAAGAGAGACCCAGTACTTC
j_call: TRBJ2-3; v_call: TRBV28; clone_size: once; d_call: TRBD2; cdr3_aa: CASRTSGRTDTQYF; cdr3_nt: TGTGCCAGCAGGACTAGCGGGAGGACAGATACGCAGTATTTT
j_call: TRBJ2-7; v_call: TRBV5-1; clone_size: .; d_call: .; cdr3_aa: CASSLNAGSPYEQYF; cdr3_nt: TGCGCCAGCAGCTTGAATGCAGGGAGTCCCTACGAGCAGTACTTC
j_call: TRBJ2-7; v_call: TRBV6-1; clone_size: .; d_call: TRBD1; cdr3_aa: CASSGGQGSSLYEQYF; cdr3_nt: TGTGCCAGCAGTGGGGGACAGGGTTCCAGTCTCTACGAGCAGTACTTC
j_call: TRBJ2-7; v_call: TRBV19; clone_size: .; d_call: TRBD2; cdr3_aa: CASTPSGSGTYEQYF; cdr3_nt: TGTGCCAGTACCCCCAGCGGGAGCGGAACCTACGAGCAGTACTTC
j_call: TRBJ2-7; v_call: TRBV5-6; clone_size: .; d_call: TRBD2; cdr3_aa: CASSLPPSGSFEQYF; cdr3_nt: TGTGCCAGCAGCCTCCCTCCAAGCGGGAGCTTCGAGCAGTACTTC
j_call: TRBJ2-5; v_call: TRBV4-2; clone_size: .; d_call: .; cdr3_aa: CASSQDPGAETQYF; cdr3_nt: TGTGCCAGCAGCCAAGATCCAGGGGCAGAGACCCAGTACTTC